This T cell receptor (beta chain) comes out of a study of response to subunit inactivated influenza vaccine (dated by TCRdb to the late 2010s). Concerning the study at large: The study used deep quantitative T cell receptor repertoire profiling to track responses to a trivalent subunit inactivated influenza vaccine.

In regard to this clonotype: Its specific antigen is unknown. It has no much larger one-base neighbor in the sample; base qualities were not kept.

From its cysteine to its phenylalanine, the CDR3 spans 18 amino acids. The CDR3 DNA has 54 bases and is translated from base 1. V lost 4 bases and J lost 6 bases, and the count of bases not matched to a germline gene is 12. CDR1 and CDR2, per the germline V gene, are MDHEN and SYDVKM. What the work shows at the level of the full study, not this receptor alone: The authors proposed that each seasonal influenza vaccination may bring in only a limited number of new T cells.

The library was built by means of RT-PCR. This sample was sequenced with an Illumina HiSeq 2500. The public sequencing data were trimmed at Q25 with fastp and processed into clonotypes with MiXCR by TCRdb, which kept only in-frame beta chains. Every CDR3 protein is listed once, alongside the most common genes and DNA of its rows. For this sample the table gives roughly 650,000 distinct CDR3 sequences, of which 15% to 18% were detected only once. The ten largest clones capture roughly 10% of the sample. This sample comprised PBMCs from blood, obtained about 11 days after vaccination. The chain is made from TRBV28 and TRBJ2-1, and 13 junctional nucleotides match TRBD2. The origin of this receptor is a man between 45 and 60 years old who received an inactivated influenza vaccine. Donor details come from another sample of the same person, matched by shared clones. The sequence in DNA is TGTGCCAGCAGTTATGTAGGGACTAGCGGGAATGTGGTCAATGAGCAGTTCTTC. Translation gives CASSYVGTSGNVVNEQFF.